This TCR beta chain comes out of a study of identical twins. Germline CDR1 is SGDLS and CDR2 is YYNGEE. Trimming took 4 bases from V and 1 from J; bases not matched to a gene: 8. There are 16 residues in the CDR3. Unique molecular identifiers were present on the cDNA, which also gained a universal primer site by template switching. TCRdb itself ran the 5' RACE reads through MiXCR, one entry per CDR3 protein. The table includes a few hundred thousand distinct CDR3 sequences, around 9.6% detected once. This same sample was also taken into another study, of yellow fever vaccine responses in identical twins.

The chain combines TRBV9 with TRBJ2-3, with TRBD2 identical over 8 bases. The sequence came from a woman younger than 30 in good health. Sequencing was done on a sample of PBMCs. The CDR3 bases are TGTGCCAGCAGCCCTGGAGCGGGAGACCGCACAGATACGCAGTATTTT. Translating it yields CASSPGAGDRTDTQYF.